Described below is a single T cell receptor beta chain sequence and its context. This record comes from a study of blood T cell repertoires in COVID-19. Study background: Acute-phase and convalescent COVID-19 samples originated in the United States, Italy and Spain. T cells, B-cell-depleted T cells, or PBMCs supplied cDNA or gDNA.

Germline V gene data show CDR1 as SNHLY and CDR2 as FYNNEI. Trimming took 7 bases from V and 4 from J, leaving 10 bases between them. The CDR3 covers 12 residues. In the original processing: The authors estimated nucleated cell counts from reference gene primer amplification. Generated by immunoSEQ multiplex PCR, the TCRdb table keeps only in-frame clones and is missing some. That table furnishes V, J and clone size, whereas the DNA furnished D and trimming. This table has 120,000 to 150,000 clones, about 90% appearing once. The receptor comes from a man aged 60 to 75 with active or convalescent COVID-19. Sequenced sample: peripheral blood. The rearrangement joins TRBV2 to TRBJ2-5; D possibly corresponds to TRBD1 (5 bases). The CDR3 is CASKTARETQYF. CDR3 bases: TGTGCCAGCAAGACAGCGAGAGAGACCCAGTACTTC.